A selection of T cell receptor beta chains follows, all from one sample in a study of T cell responses to AZD1222 COVID-19 vaccine. Some clones are missing from TCRdb's copy, which holds only in-frame ones; the method was immunoSEQ multiplex PCR. Of roughly 120,000 clones detected, 70% to 90% appear once; the ten largest clones hold 3.2%. Sequencing was performed on peripheral blood, taken on day 0 of AZD1222 vaccination. These receptors all come from an adult in good health. Both conserved end residues are part of each CDR3. The D gene is left open where the match is weak. The listing skips clone size in some rows; elsewhere it reads once, few, many or a size class.

CDR3 protein	CDR3 DNA	clone size	D gene	V gene	J gene
CARGTGHNSPLHF	TGTGCCAGGGGGACAGGGCATAATTCACCCCTCCACTTT	few	TRBD1	TRBV6-4	TRBJ1-6
CASNKKPYEQYF	TGTGCCAGCAACAAAAAACCCTACGAGCAGTACTTC	.	.	TRBV21-1	TRBJ2-7
CASSQDRGAGETDTQYF	TGTGCCAGCAGCCAAGATCGGGGAGCGGGAGAGACAGATACGCAGTATTTT	.	TRBD2	TRBV3-1/TRBV3-2	TRBJ2-3
CASSYRQSGNTIYF	TGTGCCAGCAGTTACCGGCAGTCTGGAAACACCATATATTTT	few	.	TRBV6-2/TRBV6-3	TRBJ1-3
CASSGVAGDFYNSPLHF	TGTGCCAGCAGTGGGGTTGCTGGAGATTTCTATAATTCACCCCTCCACTTT	.	.	TRBV25-1	TRBJ1-6
CATSRDLGEGGEQYF	TGTGCCACCAGCAGAGATTTGGGGGAAGGTGGCGAGCAGTACTTC	once	.	TRBV15	TRBJ2-7
CASSVGVLMETQYF	TGTGCCAGCAGCGTAGGGGTCCTGATGGAGACCCAGTACTTC	.	.	TRBV9	TRBJ2-5
CASTPPGGAYGYTF	TGTGCCAGCACCCCCCCCGGGGGGGCTTATGGCTACACCTTC	.	.	TRBV5-6	TRBJ1-2
CASSLSGEGSPLHF	TGCGCCAGCAGCCTCTCGGGGGAAGGTTCACCCCTCCACTTT	few	.	TRBV4-1	TRBJ1-6
CSAFQGSRYTF	TGCAGTGCTTTCCAAGGGTCTCGCTACACCTTC	.	.	TRBV20-1	TRBJ1-2
CASSEAGRGEGEQFF	TGTGCCAGCAGTGAAGCGGGGCGGGGAGAGGGTGAGCAGTTCTTC	once	.	TRBV6-1	TRBJ2-1
CASSLPSGQPNYGYTF	TGTGCCAGCAGCCTACCCTCAGGACAACCTAACTATGGCTACACCTTC	.	.	TRBV9	TRBJ1-2
CASSGAGQGDTGELFF	TGTGCCAGCAGCGGAGCGGGACAGGGGGACACCGGGGAGCTGTTTTTT	.	TRBD1	TRBV5-5	TRBJ2-2
CASRGDTVYGYTF	TGTGCCAGCAGGGGGGACACCGTCTATGGCTACACCTTC	.	.	TRBV28	TRBJ1-2
CASRAGFIGGENTEAFF	TGTGCCAGCAGGGCCGGTTTCATCGGGGGGGAGAACACTGAAGCTTTCTTT	.	.	TRBV2	TRBJ1-1
CASHSEKTQYF	TGTGCCAGCCACTCCGAAAAGACCCAGTACTTC	.	.	TRBV5-6	TRBJ2-5
CASSQEDRPDNEQFF	TGCGCCAGCAGCCAAGAGGACCGCCCCGACAATGAGCAGTTCTTC	once	.	TRBV4-3	TRBJ2-1
CASSFTGGVYEQYF	TGTGCCAGCAGCTTTACAGGGGGCGTGTACGAGCAGTACTTC	.	TRBD1	TRBV7-2	TRBJ2-7
CSAWDVYEQYF	TGCAGTGCCTGGGACGTATACGAGCAGTACTTC	once	.	TRBV20-1	TRBJ2-7
CASSIDRDQPQHF	TGTGCCAGTAGTATAGATCGGGATCAGCCCCAGCATTTT	.	.	TRBV19	TRBJ1-5
CASSLNSGMAYEQYF	TGTGCCAGCAGCTTAAATAGCGGGATGGCCTACGAGCAGTACTTC	.	TRBD2	TRBV7-8	TRBJ2-7
CASSPVPGQTSGWEFF	TGTGCCAGCAGTCCGGTGCCTGGACAAACATCAGGGTGGGAGTTCTTC	.	.	TRBV28	TRBJ2-1
CASSPLTSPLYGYTF	TGTGCCAGCAGCCCTCTTACAAGCCCCCTCTATGGCTACACCTTC	.	.	TRBV11-2	TRBJ1-2
CASSLQRLETQYF	TGTGCCAGCAGCCTACAGCGGCTTGAGACCCAGTACTTC	once	.	TRBV6-5	TRBJ2-5
CASSQGDREGEKLFF	TGCGCCAGCAGCCAAGGGGACAGGGAGGGTGAAAAACTGTTTTTT	.	TRBD1	TRBV4-1	TRBJ1-4
CSYSGSYNEQFF	TGCAGCTACTCCGGCTCCTACAATGAGCAGTTCTTC	.	.	TRBV29-1	TRBJ2-1
CASSWSTNEKLFF	TGTGCCAGCAGCTGGTCAACTAATGAAAAACTGTTTTTT	.	.	TRBV5-4	TRBJ1-4
CATSGDRGGTGELFF	TGTGCCACCAGTGGGGACAGGGGAGGAACCGGGGAGCTGTTTTTT	many	TRBD1	TRBV24-1	TRBJ2-2
CSGFPWETQYF	TGCAGTGGGTTCCCATGGGAGACCCAGTACTTC	.	.	TRBV20-1	TRBJ2-5
CASSLKGKGRSQETQYF	TGTGCCAGCAGCCTAAAGGGGAAGGGGAGGTCCCAAGAGACCCAGTACTTC	.	.	TRBV5-6	TRBJ2-5
CASIGTIDNSPLHF	TGTGCCAGCATTGGGACTATTGATAATTCACCCCTCCACTTT	.	.	TRBV6-5	TRBJ1-6
CASSITISGANVLTF	TGTGCCAGTAGTATCACTATCTCTGGGGCCAACGTCCTGACTTTC	once	.	TRBV19	TRBJ2-6
CASSQAIAVHGYTF	TGCGCCAGCAGCCAAGCGATCGCAGTCCATGGCTACACCTTC	.	.	TRBV4-3	TRBJ1-2
CASRTRDLGNYGYTF	TGTGCCAGCAGGACTCGGGACCTGGGAAACTATGGCTACACCTTC	.	.	TRBV28	TRBJ1-2
CASSAFLGARADTQYF	TGTGCCAGCAGCGCCTTCCTTGGGGCTCGCGCAGATACGCAGTATTTT	.	.	TRBV2	TRBJ2-3
CASDGQSTNEKLFF	TGTGCCAGCGACGGACAGTCAACTAATGAAAAACTGTTTTTT	.	.	TRBV28	TRBJ1-4
CASSLNTYEQYF	TGTGCCAGCAGCTTAAACACCTACGAGCAGTACTTC	.	.	TRBV11-3	TRBJ2-7
CASSRGRDQPQHF	TGTGCCAGCAGCCGTGGGAGGGACCAGCCCCAGCATTTT	.	.	TRBV14	TRBJ1-5
CATSIAGGRNEQFF	TGTGCCACCAGTATCGCGGGAGGGCGCAATGAGCAGTTCTTC	.	TRBD2	TRBV24-1	TRBJ2-1
CASSLLAGTGELFF	TGTGCCAGCAGCTTGCTAGCAGGGACCGGGGAGCTGTTTTTT	.	.	TRBV7-2	TRBJ2-2
CAGKSGGNTDTQYF	TGTGCCGGCAAAAGCGGGGGGAACACAGATACGCAGTATTTT	.	TRBD2	TRBV28	TRBJ2-3
CASSTQGAGKNEQYF	TGTGCCAGCTCAACACAGGGGGCTGGTAAGAACGAGCAGTACTTC	.	TRBD1	TRBV18	TRBJ2-7
CAWSDRGRRTEAFF	TGTGCCTGGAGTGACAGGGGGCGCCGGACTGAAGCTTTCTTT	.	TRBD1	TRBV30	TRBJ1-1
CATGQGSGGEQYF	TGTGCCACCGGACAGGGCTCGGGAGGCGAGCAGTACTTC	few	.	TRBV10-3	TRBJ2-7
CASSLSDGQPQHF	TGTGCTAGCAGCCTAAGTGATGGTCAGCCCCAGCATTTT	.	.	TRBV7-7	TRBJ1-5